A selection of T cell receptor beta chains follows, all from one sample in a study of shared clonotypes between healthy human individuals. Sequencing used immunoSEQ multiplex PCR; TCRdb keeps in-frame clones, though not all of them. The sample lists around 1 million clones, approximately 80% seen once, with over 1.3% in the top ten. The sequencing sample was made of memory CD4+ T cells sorted from blood. All receptors derive from a man younger than 35 in good health. Each CDR3 is given with its conserved first and last residue. D genes are given only for firm matches. Some rows have no size entry. The others give once, few or many, or a class for an expanded clone.

d_gene	v_gene	j_gene	abundance	CDR3nt	CDR3aa
NA	TRBV6-1	TRBJ1-5	NA	TGTGCCAGCAGGGTCGGGACGGTCAGCAATCAGCCCCAGCATTTT	CASRVGTVSNQPQHF
TRBD1	TRBV7-2	TRBJ1-5	once	TGTGCCAGCAGTCGTACGAGTATTGGAATAGGGGGCGGACAGCCCCAGCATTTT	CASSRTSIGIGGGQPQHF
NA	TRBV10-3	TRBJ2-3	many	TGTGCCATCCGGGACCCTTCGGTTGGCACAGATACGCAGTATTTT	CAIRDPSVGTDTQYF
TRBD1	TRBV11-2	TRBJ1-1	NA	TGTGCCAGCAGCTTAGTCGCAGGGGGCTGGGCTGAAGCTTTCTTT	CASSLVAGGWAEAFF
TRBD2	TRBV19	TRBJ2-7	NA	TGTGCCACTTCACGACTAGCGGGGGGGCTGAGCGAGCAGTACTTC	CATSRLAGGLSEQYF
TRBD1	TRBV11-2	TRBJ1-2	NA	TGTGCCAGCAGCTCGGACAGGGGAAGGAATGGCTACACCTTC	CASSSDRGRNGYTF
TRBD1	TRBV28	TRBJ2-3	NA	TGTGCCAGCTCAACCCCAACAGGGGGAAAAACAGATACGCAGTATTTT	CASSTPTGGKTDTQYF
NA	TRBV5-8	TRBJ1-4	NA	TGTGCCAGCAGCTTGGGCCAGGTTGGCGAAAAACTGTTTTTT	CASSLGQVGEKLFF
NA	TRBV4-2	TRBJ1-2	NA	TGTGCCAGCAGCCAGGGCCGGAGCTACTATGGCTACACCTTC	CASSQGRSYYGYTF
NA	TRBV10-3	TRBJ2-5	NA	TGTGCCATCAGTGACGGATACGGCCAGTACTTC	CAISDGYGQYF
NA	TRBV7-9	TRBJ1-1	NA	TGTGCCAGCAGCTTACACAGTTTT	CASSLHSF
TRBD1	TRBV6-5	TRBJ2-7	NA	TGTGCCAGCAGTTACCAGGGGACAGGGCAGTACTTC	CASSYQGTGQYF
NA	TRBV2	TRBJ2-6	NA	TGTGCCACGAATGGGGCAGGCGTCTCCGGGGCCAACGTCCTGACTTTC	CATNGAGVSGANVLTF
TRBD1	TRBV4-1	TRBJ1-2	NA	TGCGCCAGCAGCCAAGTCAACCGGGACAGCAACTATGGCTACACCTTC	CASSQVNRDSNYGYTF
NA	TRBV9	TRBJ1-4	NA	TGTGCCAGCAGCGTAGCCCCGATGGATGAAAAACTGTTTTTT	CASSVAPMDEKLFF
NA	TRBV19	TRBJ2-5	once	TGTGCCAGTAGTATTAGAGAGACCCAGTACTTC	CASSIRETQYF
NA	TRBV7-2	TRBJ2-6	NA	TGTGCCAGCAGCCTGCTGACCTCTGGGGCCAACGTCCTGACTTTC	CASSLLTSGANVLTF
NA	TRBV25-1	TRBJ2-7	few	TGTGCCAGCAGTCGGCCAGGGCTTTCCTACGAGCAGTACTTC	CASSRPGLSYEQYF
NA	TRBV2	TRBJ2-6	NA	TGTGCCAGCAGCAAGAGCAGTATCTCTGGGGCCAACGTCCTGACTTTC	CASSKSSISGANVLTF
TRBD1	TRBV6-4	TRBJ2-1	NA	TGTGCCAGCTGGGACAGACATGAGCAGTTCTTC	CASWDRHEQFF
NA	TRBV25-1	TRBJ1-1	NA	TGTGCCAGCAGTGATACCCCGGGCGTCGGGACTGAAGCTTTCTTT	CASSDTPGVGTEAFF
NA	TRBV10-3	TRBJ1-5	NA	TGTGCCATCAGTGAGGGACAGTTATATAGCAATCAGCCCCAGCATTTT	CAISEGQLYSNQPQHF
NA	TRBV6-1	TRBJ1-5	NA	TGTGCCAGCAGTCCTGCCGGGAGCAATCAGCCCCAGCATTTT	CASSPAGSNQPQHF
NA	TRBV29-1	TRBJ2-1	NA	TGCAGCGTTGAGTGGACCTCCTACAATGAGCAGTTCTTC	CSVEWTSYNEQFF
TRBD1	TRBV18	TRBJ1-2	NA	TGTGCCAGCTCACCAGGGGGACAGGGGACCTATGGCTACACCTTC	CASSPGGQGTYGYTF
TRBD1	TRBV2	TRBJ2-3	NA	TGTGCCAGCACCGGACAGGGGGGGCGGGCAGATACGCAGTATTTT	CASTGQGGRADTQYF
NA	TRBV5-4	TRBJ2-1	NA	TGTGCCAGCAGCTTGGGGTGGAGCTCCTACAATGAGCAGTTCTTC	CASSLGWSSYNEQFF
TRBD2	TRBV30	TRBJ2-3	NA	TGTGCCTGGGATTCCGGGACTAGCCCCGATACGCAGTATTTT	CAWDSGTSPDTQYF
NA	TRBV7-8	TRBJ1-1	NA	TGTGCCAGCAGCTTAGCGGTCACTCTCCACACTGAAGCTTTCTTT	CASSLAVTLHTEAFF
TRBD2	TRBV29-1	TRBJ2-2	NA	TGCAGCGCCGAAGACGGTCTAGCGGGGAACACCGGGGAGCTGTTTTTT	CSAEDGLAGNTGELFF
TRBD2	TRBV5-1	TRBJ2-3	NA	TGCGCCAGCAGCCCACTAGCGGGAGTAAGTGCAGATACGCAGTATTTT	CASSPLAGVSADTQYF
NA	TRBV30	TRBJ1-6	NA	TGTGCCTGGAGTATTGGGGGGGCCTCGACTTCACCCCTCCACTTT	CAWSIGGASTSPLHF
NA	TRBV28	TRBJ2-7	NA	TGTGCCAGCAGTTTAACTGGGACCTACGAGCAGTACTTC	CASSLTGTYEQYF
NA	TRBV19	TRBJ2-5	NA	TGTGCCAGTAGTGAGGGTAAAAGACAAGAGACCCAGTACTTC	CASSEGKRQETQYF
NA	TRBV9	TRBJ2-7	NA	TGTGCCTGGCGGGAGCAGTACTTC	CAWREQYF
NA	TRBV4-3	TRBJ1-1	NA	TGCGCCAGCAGCCAAGATATAGGGGTTACTGAAGCTTTCTTT	CASSQDIGVTEAFF
NA	TRBV5-1	TRBJ2-5	NA	TGCGCCAGCAGCAGGGGGAGTGGGGAGACCCAGTACTTC	CASSRGSGETQYF
NA	TRBV28	TRBJ2-5	NA	TGTGCCAGCGACCTCTTTGGACGGGGGCGAGAGACCCAGTACTTC	CASDLFGRGRETQYF
NA	TRBV11-3	TRBJ2-3	NA	TGTGCCAGCAGCCTGGCGTTAGCAGATACGCAGTATTTT	CASSLALADTQYF
NA	TRBV18	TRBJ2-1	NA	TGTGCCAGCTCACCAGGGAGACGGAATGAGCAGTTCTTC	CASSPGRRNEQFF
NA	TRBV5-6	TRBJ2-1	once	TGTGCCAGCAGTACAGAGGAAAGCAATGAGCAGTTCTTC	CASSTEESNEQFF